The rows below give T cell receptor beta chains drawn from one sample of a study of T cell repertoires in cytomegalovirus infection. TCRdb re-called the reads through MiXCR, storing one row per CDR3 protein. This sample has approximately 500,000 distinct CDR3 sequences, with approximately 15% found just once. The sample consisted of CD8+ T cells from PBMCs. The receptors originated from a human donor in good health (CMV status not recorded). Some clones in this sample may be carry-over from other donors' samples. The CDR3 runs from the conserved cysteine through the conserved F or W. The D gene is left open where the match is weak. Some rows mark clone size as missing; the rest say once, few, many or name a class of expanded clone.

V: TRBV5-4; J: TRBJ2-7; length: 15; D: TRBD1; size: few; DNA: TGTGCCAGCAGCGGCGGACAGGGGTCAGCCTACGAGCAGTACTTC; CDR3: CASSGGQGSAYEQYF
V: TRBV27; J: TRBJ1-5; length: 16; D: TRBD1; size: many; DNA: TGTGCCAGCAGTTGGACGGGACAGGGAGTGGATCAGCCCCAGCATTTT; CDR3: CASSWTGQGVDQPQHF
V: TRBV7-6; J: TRBJ2-2; length: 14; D: -; size: -; DNA: TGTGCCAGCAGCAACCGAACAGCTCGCGGGGAGCTGGTTTTT; CDR3: CASSNRTARGELVF
V: TRBV12-3/TRBV12-4; J: TRBJ1-3; length: 16; D: -; size: few; DNA: TGTGCCAGCAGTTTATGGGGGGGGAGCTCTGGAAACACCATATATTTT; CDR3: CASSLWGGSSGNTIYF
V: TRBV7-6; J: TRBJ2-2; length: 15; D: TRBD1; size: many; DNA: TGTGCCAGCAGCGATACAGGGGTGTTCACCGGGGAGCTGTTTTTT; CDR3: CASSDTGVFTGELFF
V: TRBV19; J: TRBJ1-5; length: 17; D: -; size: -; DNA: TGTGCCAGTAGTATTATAGGGTTGGACTATAGCAATCAGCCCCAGCATTTT; CDR3: CASSIIGLDYSNQPQHF
V: TRBV29-1; J: TRBJ2-7; length: 13; D: -; size: -; DNA: TGCAGCGTTACAGGGTTAAGCTCCTACGAGCAGTACTTC; CDR3: CSVTGLSSYEQYF
V: TRBV15; J: TRBJ1-3; length: 17; D: -; size: -; DNA: TGTGCCACCAGCAGAGGACATTTAAATATGCCTGGAAACACCATATATTTT; CDR3: CATSRGHLNMPGNTIYF
V: TRBV29-1; J: TRBJ2-1; length: 15; D: -; size: -; DNA: TGCAGCGCGCTACGGGTCGAAACAGGGAACAATGAGCAGTTCTTC; CDR3: CSALRVETGNNEQFF
V: TRBV15; J: TRBJ2-5; length: 15; D: -; size: few; DNA: TGTGCCACCAGCAGAGACGGGACATCCCAAGAGACCCAGTACTTC; CDR3: CATSRDGTSQETQYF
V: TRBV27; J: TRBJ2-5; length: 15; D: -; size: -; DNA: TGTGCCAGCAGTGAGGTAGTGGGTACCCAAGAGACCCAGTACTTC; CDR3: CASSEVVGTQETQYF
V: TRBV5-1; J: TRBJ2-7; length: 16; D: -; size: -; DNA: TGCGCCAGCAGCTTGATACCGGGATCGGGGCTCTACGAGCAGTACTTC; CDR3: CASSLIPGSGLYEQYF
V: TRBV4-1; J: TRBJ1-1; length: 15; D: -; size: few; DNA: TGCGCCAGCAGCCAAGACCTCTCCTATCCCGGTCGGGCTTTCTTT; CDR3: CASSQDLSYPGRAFF
V: TRBV20-1; J: TRBJ1-6; length: 13; D: TRBD1; size: few; DNA: TGCAGTGCTCCCGACAGGGGGCTTTCACCCCTCCACTTT; CDR3: CSAPDRGLSPLHF
V: TRBV3-1; J: TRBJ2-1; length: 17; D: TRBD2; size: -; DNA: TGTGCCAGCAGCCCCCGACTAGCCGTTAGCTCCTACAATGAGCAGTTCTTC; CDR3: CASSPRLAVSSYNEQFF
V: TRBV7-9; J: TRBJ1-2; length: 15; D: -; size: many; DNA: TGTGCCAGCAGCTGGGCCGGGGGCCATAACTATGGCTACACCTTC; CDR3: CASSWAGGHNYGYTF
V: TRBV6-6; J: TRBJ2-1; length: 16; D: TRBD2; size: few; DNA: TGTGCCAGCAGTGCACTTCGCGGGGGCTCCTACAATGAGCAGTTCTTC; CDR3: CASSALRGGSYNEQFF
V: TRBV7-9; J: TRBJ1-1; length: 17; D: -; size: many; DNA: TGTGCCAGCAGCTCGACGAAAACAGGGTCAATGAACACTGAAGCTTTCTTT; CDR3: CASSSTKTGSMNTEAFF